This T cell receptor beta chain is drawn from a study of blood T cells in healthy people across ages (dated by TCRdb to the mid-2010s). Background for the entire study: In model experiments, template switching captured about one uniquely barcoded TCR beta cDNA molecule for every two T cells. To avoid experimental bias, donors of different ages were distributed randomly across sequencing lanes. Four age groups were formed from the donors: young (average approximately 17 years), middle-aged (just under 40), aged (roughly 56) and long-lived (about 80). The study measured age-related changes in TCR beta repertoire diversity using deep sequencing normalized with unique cDNA molecular identifiers. For two donors (one aged 18 to 30 and one aged 80 or older), the study analyzed two additional independent replicas of 1 million unique cDNA reads from the same blood draw.

Broader findings and caveats from the paper: As age increased, observed TCR beta diversity per million T cells dropped in a roughly linear way, and a significant reduction was already evident by age about 40. Estimates of total diversity based on one million sequenced T cells were considered lower bounds and underestimates. Because donor CMV infection status was unknown, age-related changes in expanded clonotypes were potentially confounded. Compared with the aged group, more naive CD4+ T cells, fewer expanded clones and increased TCR diversity were shown by the long-lived group, suggesting age selection. A strong correlation was found between observed TCR beta diversity and the percentage of naive T cells measured by flow cytometry. Since profiling was done on bulk unsorted PBMCs, naive and antigen-experienced compartments could not be conclusively compared.

Systemically healthy Caucasian individuals from Russia, 35 to 50 in total and aged about 6 to 95 years, were included as donors. Roughly 9.5 milliliters of peripheral blood were drawn from each donor into EDTA-treated Vacutainer tubes. Ficoll-Paque density-gradient centrifugation was used to isolate PBMCs, with at least 6.5 million per sample. Total RNA was extracted from PBMCs with Trizol reagent, with at least 5.5 micrograms obtained per sample. The percentages of naive CD45RAhigh/CD27high T cells were determined by flow cytometry on a PBMC aliquot from every donor. The CDR3 runs 13 residues from the cysteine to the phenylalanine. Solely the CDR3 DNA is kept, with 39 bases framed from the first base. V is cut by 1 base and J by 10 bases, and the space between the germline ends is 12 bases. The germline V gene encodes CDR1 SGHVS and CDR2 FQNEAQ. A remark on this clonotype: It has no known antigen specificity. Per-base qualities were not stored, and no clone one base away is much larger.

Preparation of the library involved 5' RACE. The data were produced on an Illumina HiSeq 2500. A second roughly 7 to 11 cycle PCR used a sample-barcoded 5' primer and a J-beta primer mix. Each TCR beta cDNA molecule received a unique molecular identifier from a template-switch 5' adaptor carrying 12 random nucleotides. Each sample yielded at least 3 million CDR3-containing paired-end reads. All of the RNA was converted into first-strand cDNA using the Mint cDNA synthesis kit, with a TRBC-specific oligonucleotide serving as the primer. Following uracil-DNA glycosylase treatment, all cDNA underwent a first 18-cycle PCR with the universal primers M1SS and BC2_uni_R. The paper's data handling went like this. For normalization, 1 million high-quality reads were randomly selected from each sample, with every read carrying a distinct molecular identifier. Instead of being binned into consensus sequences, reads with shared molecular identifiers were discarded. MiTCR, with a Q25 quality threshold and the strictest error-elimination algorithm, was used for CDR3 identification, clonotype clustering and error correction. Lower-bound total TCR beta diversity was estimated with a nonparametric unseen species model using Euler transformation. In-frame beta chains were kept once TCRdb had trimmed the public reads at Q25 with fastp and called clones with MiXCR. Rows are unified per CDR3 protein, each entry keeping the most common DNA and genes. The V and J calls shown here were made by TCRdb, not taken from the authors' results. This sample has about 720,000 distinct CDR3 sequences in its table, and over 20% of those were observed once. The ten largest clonotypes hold 22% of the sample.

This TCR was recovered from an older man in good health. Sequenced: blood. The rearrangement combines TRBV7-8 with TRBJ2-3, with no reliable assignment of the D segment. The encoded CDR3 is CASSLVVSHAQYF. The nucleotide sequence is given as TGTGCCAGCAGCTTAGTAGTCAGTCACGCGCAGTATTTT.